Presented here are 17 T cell receptor beta chains from one specimen sequenced in a study of shared clonotypes between healthy human individuals. Terminally differentiated effector memory CD45RA+ cells were left out of the naive CD8 fraction, which was CD45RO-negative and positively selected for CCR7. Here immunoSEQ multiplex PCR was the method, and the copy in TCRdb shows in-frame clones only, minus some. The profile shows fewer than 850,000 clones, 90% to 98% of them singletons. Sequences were obtained from naive CD8+ T cells sorted from blood. These receptors came from a man under 40 in good health.

CDR3 in amino acids: CSASGIPSYNEQFF. CDR3 coding DNA: TGCAGCGCCTCAGGGATACCCTCCTACAATGAGCAGTTCTTC. The chain has TRBV29-1 and TRBJ2-1; tentative D call: TRBD1 (5 bases). Germline assignment: CDR1 SQVTM and CDR2 ANQGSEA. The CDR3 runs 14 residues. The V and J ends lost 7 bases and 0 bases respectively, with 13 bases between them.

This clone was found once. Within the sample, other DNA sequences also encode this same CDR3. V and J are TRBV27 and TRBJ2-6; D may be TRBD1 (5 bases). The V and J ends lost 1 base and 2 bases respectively, with 6 bases between them. The length of the CDR3 is 15 residues. Germline lookup yields CDR1 MNHEY and CDR2 SMNVEV (reference sequence). The CDR3 loop reads CASSLWGTGANVLTF. In DNA, the CDR3 is TGTGCCAGCAGTTTATGGGGCACTGGGGCCAACGTCCTGACTTTC.

V and J are TRBV29-1 and TRBJ2-7; D gene ambiguous. Trimming took off 3 bases at V and 9 bases at J, with 18 bases between the two ends. CDR3 length: 13 amino acids. The germline V gene encodes CDR1 SQVTM and CDR2 ANQGSEA. The CDR3 loop is CSVETGSGTPQYF. CDR3 nucleotides: TGCAGCGTTGAGACCGGCTCTGGTACGCCGCAGTACTTC.

This chain joins TRBV2 and TRBJ2-5; 14 positions agree with TRBD2. CDR3 length equals 17 residues. V gave up 7 bases and J gave up 4 bases; unmatched junction bases: 11. Germline CDR1 is SNHLY and CDR2 is FYNNEI. As DNA, the CDR3 is TGTGCCAGCATTCGGTTTGGGACTAGCGGGAGCGTAGAGACCCAGTACTTC. This codes for CASIRFGTSGSVETQYF.

The gene calls are TRBV5-6 and TRBJ2-7, with D perhaps TRBD2 (5 bases). The CDR3 runs 15 residues. The V gene's germline CDR1 is SGHDT and CDR2 YYEEEE. The V and J ends lost 0 bases and 3 bases respectively, with 13 bases between them. The CDR3 loop reads CASSLDGSGHYEQYF. DNA for the CDR3: TGTGCCAGCAGCTTGGACGGAAGCGGCCACTACGAGCAGTACTTC. The full variable domain, with the rest looked up from reference TRBV5-6 and TRBJ2-7, is DAGVTQSPTHLIKTRGQQVTLRCSPKSGHDTVSWYQQALGQGPQFIFQYYEEEERQRGNFPDRFSGHQFPNYSSELNVNALLLGDSALYLCASSLDGSGHYEQYFGPGTRLTVT.

The chain couples TRBV7-9 to TRBJ1-1; D not certain. CDR3 length: 14 residues. Trimming took off 5 bases at V and 2 bases at J, with 12 bases between the two ends. From germline, CDR1 is SEHNR and CDR2 FQNEAQ (reference sequence). CDR3 sequence: CASSPPVGNTEAFF. DNA of the CDR3: TGTGCCAGCAGCCCCCCGGTTGGAAACACTGAAGCTTTCTTT.

The gene calls are TRBV30 and TRBJ1-5; D remains unclear. Trimming stripped 1 base from V and 5 bases from J, with 12 bases between. The CDR3 loop spans 14 amino acids. Germline loops: CDR1 GTSNPN, CDR2 SVGIG (reference sequence). The DNA for the CDR3 is TGTGCCTGGAGTGGGACCGGGAGTCATCAGCCCCAGCATTTT. This codes for CAWSGTGSHQPQHF.

The CDR3 region has the DNA TGTGCCAGCAGCCAAGTCCGGACAGGGTTGACCTACAATGAGCAGTTCTTC. Translation: CASSQVRTGLTYNEQFF. The rearrangement links TRBV14 to TRBJ2-1, with 8 bases that match TRBD1. CDR3 length: 17 residues. Trimming at V came to 1 base and at J to 2 bases, leaving 7 bases not matched to a gene. CDR1 and CDR2 from the germline V gene are SGHDN and FVKESK.

The chain combines TRBV7-2 with TRBJ2-5; perhaps TRBD2 as D (5 bases). The CDR3 runs to 14 residues. Per the germline V gene, CDR1 is SGHTA and CDR2 is FQGNSA. V was cut by 1 base and J by 2 bases, with 8 bases left in between. The CDR3: CASSLELAQETQYF. CDR3 nucleotides: TGTGCCAGCAGCTTAGAGCTAGCTCAAGAGACCCAGTACTTC.

V usage is TRBV6-5 and J usage is TRBJ1-2; D gene ambiguous. The germline CDR1 and CDR2 sequences are MNHEY and SVGAGI. The CDR3 contains 13 residues. V lost 0 bases and J 8 bases, leaving 10 bases between the germline ends. The CDR3 is CASSYSWETGYTF. CDR3 coding DNA: TGTGCCAGCAGTTACTCGTGGGAGACGGGCTACACCTTC.

The genes are TRBV11-2 and TRBJ2-7; the match to TRBD2 covers 12 bases. Unmatched junction bases numbered 5, after V lost 5 bases and J lost 3 bases. This CDR3 region has 15 residues. CDR1 and CDR2 from the germline V gene are SGHAT and FQNNGV. CDR3 sequence reads: CASSQLAGGFYEQYF. The CDR3 region has the DNA TGTGCCAGCAGCCAACTAGCGGGAGGCTTCTACGAGCAGTACTTC.

V and J are TRBV5-4 and TRBJ2-7; 9 bases are shared with TRBD1. CDR1 SGHNT and CDR2 YYREEE come from the germline V gene (reference sequence). V dropped 1 base and J dropped 4; count of bases not matched to a gene: 15. This CDR3 comprises 18 residues. CDR3 sequence reads: CASSLLFPRDRDGYEQYF. The CDR3 DNA is TGTGCCAGCAGCTTGTTGTTTCCCCGGGACAGGGATGGGTACGAGCAGTACTTC.

The V gene is TRBV29-1, the J gene TRBJ2-1, with D uncertain. CDR3 size: 13 residues. V lost 5 bases and J lost 1, with 9 bases in between. CDR1 is SQVTM and CDR2 is ANQGSEA in the germline V gene. The CDR3 sequence: CSVLSPSYNEQFF. The CDR3 region has the DNA TGCAGCGTTTTGTCTCCGTCCTACAATGAGCAGTTCTTC.

This chain links TRBV7-9 with TRBJ2-7; D remains ambiguous. The CDR3 is 15 amino acids. The germline V gene has CDR1 SEHNR and CDR2 FQNEAQ (reference sequence). V lost 3 bases, J lost 5 bases, and 17 bases lay in between. The CDR3: CASSFPGYGSDEQYF. In DNA form, the CDR3 reads TGTGCCAGCAGCTTTCCTGGGTATGGATCTGACGAGCAGTACTTC. The entire variable domain, with the rest obtained from reference TRBV7-9 and TRBJ2-7, is as follows: DTGVSQNPRHKITKRGQNVTFRCDPISEHNRLYWYRQTLGQGPEFLTYFQNEAQLEKSRLLSDRFSAERPKGSFSTLEIQRTEQGDSAMYLCASSFPGYGSDEQYFGPGTRLTVT.

The chain carries TRBV7-9 and TRBJ2-7; D not resolved. The germline CDR1 and CDR2 sequences are SEHNR and FQNEAQ (reference sequence). V gave up 5 bases and J gave up 5 bases, with 13 bases separating them. The CDR3 is made up of 13 amino acids. This CDR3 reads CASSPPWSDEQYF. The CDR3 nucleotides read TGTGCCAGCAGCCCCCCCTGGAGTGACGAGCAGTACTTC.

Regarding this clone: The identical CDR3 is also encoded by other nucleotide sequences in the sample. V is TRBV7-6 and J is TRBJ1-1; D ambiguous. The V and J ends lost 1 base and 1 base respectively, with 4 bases between them. The CDR3 runs to 13 residues. Germline CDR1 is SGHVS and CDR2 is FNYEAQ. CDR3 nucleotides: TGTGCCAGCAGCTTAGGGGCGAACACTGAAGCTTTCTTT. Its translation is CASSLGANTEAFF.

The gene calls are TRBV9 and TRBJ1-1; D gene unclear. The CDR3 is 13 amino acids. The V end lost 3 bases, the J end lost 8 bases, and 14 bases lay between the germline ends. CDR1 SGDLS and CDR2 YYNGEE come from the germline V gene. Here the CDR3 DNA reads TGTGCCAGCAGCGGAGGGTCTTCGCAAGAAGCTTTCTTT. Protein product: CASSGGSSQEAFF.